One sample yielded the 4 T cell receptor beta chains listed below, sequenced in a study of early T cells in non-severe SARS-CoV-2 infection. Using its own MiXCR run on the 5' RACE reads, TCRdb lists one record per CDR3 protein. Seen here are 75,000 to 100,000 distinct CDR3 sequences, 14% observed once, and the top ten hold approximately 11%. The sample taken for sequencing was whole blood. The receptors shown here come from an adult who was a healthcare worker with PCR-confirmed SARS-CoV-2 infection or an uninfected control (not recorded which).

This sequence joins TRBV7-9 and TRBJ2-3, with D possibly being TRBD1 (6 bases). This CDR3 is 16 amino acids long. V lost 7 bases and J 4 bases, leaving 21 bases between the germline ends. Germline V gives CDR1 SEHNR, CDR2 FQNEAQ (reference sequence). CDR3 nucleotides: TGTGCCAGCACCAAGCCCTTGACTGAGGGGGCAGATACGCAGTATTTT. It specifies CASTKPLTEGADTQYF.

V is TRBV19 and J is TRBJ1-4; D is unclear. Trimming left V 3 bases short and J 8 bases short, with 4 bases between. The CDR3 is 11 amino acids. CDR1 is LNHDA and CDR2 is SQIVND in the germline V gene (reference sequence). For the CDR3, the DNA is TGTGCCAGTAGTATCGGGGAAAAACTGTTTTTT. Amino acids: CASSIGEKLFF.

As to this clonotype: A clone one base away is much larger, so this may be a read error. The rearrangement uses TRBV2 and TRBJ1-6; possibly TRBD1 for D (5 bases). V gave up 3 bases and J gave up 7 bases, with 13 bases separating them. CDR3 length: 15 amino acids. CDR1 SNHLY and CDR2 FYNNEI come from the germline V gene. The CDR3 coding sequence is TGTGCCAGCAGTGAGGACGCCGGGGCGAATTCACCCCTCCACTTT. Its translation is CASSEDAGANSPLHF.

Ten or more counts support this clonotype. The rearrangement links TRBV7-2 to TRBJ2-3, with TRBD2 matching 13 bases. V lost 5 bases to trimming and J lost 5 bases; unmatched junction nucleotides: 7. The CDR3 spans 16 residues. The germline V gene has CDR1 SGHTA and CDR2 FQGNSA. CDR3 region: CASSTTSGGAGDTQYF. In nucleotides, the CDR3 is TGTGCCAGCAGCACAACTAGCGGGGGGGCCGGAGATACGCAGTATTTT.